The 13 T cell receptor beta chains in this list originate from one sample, sequenced in a study of control samples from healthy donors and cancer patients. Measured with immunoSEQ multiplex PCR; TCRdb has only the in-frame clones, and not every one. This sample has just over 30,000 clones, with roughly 95% found just once. What was sequenced was blood. The receptors come from a man aged 55 to 70 in good health.

The chain has TRBV7-9 and TRBJ1-2; D not resolved. Looked up from germline, CDR1 is SEHNR and CDR2 is FQNEAQ (reference sequence). The CDR3 extends over 13 amino acids. Trimming left V 5 bases short and J 3 bases short, with 10 bases between. In DNA form, the CDR3 reads TGTGCCAGCAGCCCGGGTGGATACTATGGCTACACCTTC. It codes for CASSPGGYYGYTF.

V is TRBV6-2 or TRBV6-3 and J is TRBJ2-3; D is unresolved. The V gene's germline CDR1 is MNHEY and CDR2 SVGEGT. The CDR3 runs to 12 residues. V lost 3 bases and J 4 bases, leaving 5 bases between the germline ends. CDR3 region: CASSYTADTQYF. The DNA for the CDR3 is TGTGCCAGCAGTTATACGGCAGATACGCAGTATTTT.

The chain combines TRBV3-1 (or the pseudogene TRBV3-2) with TRBJ2-7, with D tentatively TRBD2 (7 bases). Germline CDR1 is LGHDT and CDR2 is YNNKEL (reference sequence). This CDR3 has 13 residues. The germline V and J ends were trimmed by 4 bases and 5 bases, with 12 bases remaining between them. The DNA for the CDR3 is TGTGCCAGCAGCCCCCCCGGGGGGCACGAGCAGTACTTC. Encoded protein: CASSPPGGHEQYF.

The J gene is TRBJ2-5, the V gene TRBV19; 7 bases agree with TRBD1. With V trimmed by 7 bases and J by 7 bases, 9 bases remained unmatched. Germline V gene data show CDR1 as LNHDA and CDR2 as SQIVND (reference sequence). The CDR3 length is 13 residues. The CDR3 sequence: CASNYGTAGTQYF. The CDR3 nucleotides are TGTGCCAGTAACTACGGGACAGCCGGGACCCAGTACTTC.

The chain combines TRBV28 with TRBJ1-5; D gene unclear. Germline assignment: CDR1 MDHEN and CDR2 SYDVKM. This CDR3 region has 14 residues. The V end lost 3 bases, the J end lost 0 bases, and 6 bases lay between the germline ends. The chain's CDR3 is CASSFEPSNQPQHF. The CDR3 nucleotides are TGTGCCAGCAGTTTCGAGCCTAGCAATCAGCCCCAGCATTTT.

This clone occurred once. This chain uses TRBV14 with TRBJ1-1, with 7 bases aligning to TRBD1. Germline CDR1 SGHDN, CDR2 FVKESK. The length of the CDR3 is 13 residues. With 5 bases clipped from V and 3 bases from J, the junction kept 3 bases outside the gene matches. Here the CDR3 reads CASSTQGYTEAFF. The CDR3 DNA follows: TGTGCCAGCAGCACACAGGGGTACACTGAAGCTTTCTTT.

The rearrangement joins TRBV7-6 to TRBJ1-4, with TRBD1 matching 7 bases. Losses at the gene ends were 5 bases for V and 8 bases for J; bases not matched to a gene: 14. Germline-derived CDR1 and CDR2 are SGHVS and FNYEAQ. This CDR3 is 16 amino acids long. CDR3 protein: CASSPSLDRAREKLFF. The CDR3 DNA reads as TGTGCCAGCAGCCCGAGCCTCGACAGGGCCCGAGAAAAACTGTTTTTT.

The V call is TRBV6-5, the J call TRBJ2-7, with 8 bases fitting TRBD1. The germline V gene has CDR1 MNHEY and CDR2 SVGAGI. V trimming: 2 bases; J trimming: 6 bases; junction bases outside the gene matches: 0. There are 12 residues in the CDR3. The CDR3 DNA sequence: TGTGCCAGCAGTTACGACAGGGGCGAGCAGTACTTC. It translates to CASSYDRGEQYF.

This clone was seen more than once but under ten times. The chain joins TRBV3-1 (or the pseudogene TRBV3-2) to TRBJ1-5, with a weak D call TRBD1 (6 bases). Germline assignment: CDR1 LGHDT and CDR2 YNNKEL (reference sequence). The CDR3 sequence is 14 residues long. The V end was cut by 1 base, the J end by 5 bases, with 9 bases between. The CDR3 nucleotides are TGTGCCAGCAGCCAAGGCCGGGGGCATCAGCCCCAGCATTTT. It is translated as CASSQGRGHQPQHF.

This chain connects TRBV16 to TRBJ1-2, with no clear D. Trimming shortened V by 0 bases and J by 6 bases, and 17 bases separated the two germline ends. The CDR3 runs to 16 residues. Germline CDR1 reads KGHSY; CDR2 reads FQNENV. CDR3 amino acids: CASSQSLIAPVNGYTF. The DNA for the CDR3 is TGTGCCAGCAGCCAATCTCTTATAGCACCGGTAAATGGCTACACCTTC.

The chain employs TRBV4-2 and TRBJ1-1; TRBD1 is a possible D gene (6 bases). V was clipped by 1 base and J by 5 bases, with 20 bases between them. Germline V gives CDR1 LGHNA, CDR2 YNFKEQ. The CDR3 loop spans 17 amino acids. CDR3 in amino acids: CASSQAWAGQPRTEAFF. The CDR3 region has the DNA TGTGCCAGCAGCCAAGCGTGGGCCGGACAGCCAAGAACTGAAGCTTTCTTT.

This clone appeared once. V is TRBV7-2 and J is TRBJ1-5; D unresolved. Trimming shortened V by 3 bases and J by 5 bases, and 8 bases separated the two germline ends. CDR1 is SGHTA and CDR2 is FQGNSA in the germline V gene. The CDR3 length is 13 residues. DNA of the CDR3: TGTGCCAGCAGCTTTATGGGCGATCAGCCCCAGCATTTT. It is translated as CASSFMGDQPQHF.

The CDR3 region has the DNA TGTGCCAGCAGCTTACGGGGTGCTGGAAACACCATATATTTT. Translating gives CASSLRGAGNTIYF. The V gene is TRBV7-8, the J gene TRBJ1-3; D is unresolved. The germline CDR1 and CDR2 sequences are SGHVS and FQNEAQ. The CDR3 consists of 14 residues. Trimming stripped 2 bases from V and 2 bases from J, with 7 bases between.